This is a list of T cell receptor beta chains from one sample in a study of T cell changes during pregnancy in multiple sclerosis. The repertoire was sequenced with immunoSEQ multiplex PCR; TCRdb's copy has only in-frame clones and lacks some. This repertoire shows approximately 44,000 clones, 91% found once; its top ten account for 0.5%. The material was CD4+ T cells from peripheral blood mononuclear cells, obtained in the second trimester of pregnancy. These TCRs come from a female donor in good health, enrolled as a control in a pregnancy study. Each CDR3 is given with its conserved first and last residue. Fields, in order: CDR3 protein, CDR3 DNA, clone size, D gene, V gene, J gene. D genes are given only for firm matches. Rows may omit the clone size; those that give it use once, few, many or a size class.

CSADRGRATEAFF	TGCAGCGCCGACAGGGGGAGGGCCACTGAAGCTTTCTTT	NA	TRBD1	TRBV29-1	TRBJ1-1
CASSPGLGASYEQYF	TGTGCCAGCAGCCCCGGACTAGGAGCCTCCTACGAGCAGTACTTC	NA	TRBD2	TRBV5-4	TRBJ2-7
CAWKGGGEKLFF	TGTGCCTGGAAGGGAGGCGGGGAAAAACTGTTTTTT	NA	NA	TRBV30	TRBJ1-4
CASRSNFYEQYF	TGTGCCAGCAGGTCAAACTTCTACGAGCAGTACTTC	NA	NA	TRBV28	TRBJ2-7
CASSRGGLNTGELFF	TGCGCCAGCAGCCGGGGGGGCCTGAACACCGGGGAGCTGTTTTTT	NA	TRBD2	TRBV5-1	TRBJ2-2
CASSQDWGQGAGTGELFF	TGTGCCAGCAGCCAAGATTGGGGACAGGGGGCAGGCACCGGGGAGCTGTTTTTT	NA	TRBD1	TRBV4-2	TRBJ2-2
CASSGPRTGELFF	TGTGCCAGCTCAGGCCCCAGGACCGGGGAGCTGTTTTTT	NA	NA	TRBV18	TRBJ2-2
CASSLGQGQETQYF	TGTGCCAGCAGCTTAGGGCAGGGACAAGAGACCCAGTACTTC	NA	NA	TRBV7-2	TRBJ2-5
CASSRRGTGANVLTF	TGTGCCAGCAGCCGCAGGGGTACTGGGGCCAACGTCCTGACTTTC	NA	NA	TRBV5-6	TRBJ2-6
CSVEGQFSGNTIYF	TGCAGCGTTGAGGGACAGTTCTCTGGAAACACCATATATTTT	NA	TRBD1	TRBV29-1	TRBJ1-3
CASRGTGYEKLFF	TGTGCCAGCAGGGGAACAGGGTATGAAAAACTGTTTTTT	NA	NA	TRBV6-5	TRBJ1-4
CASSIHQSGTLSPEQYF	TGTGCCAGTAGTATACATCAATCCGGGACTCTCTCACCCGAGCAGTACTTC	NA	NA	TRBV19	TRBJ2-7
CASSLETGINNEQFF	TGTGCCAGCAGTTTAGAAACAGGGATCAACAATGAGCAGTTCTTC	NA	NA	TRBV27	TRBJ2-1
CASRYSSGNEQFF	TGTGCCAGCAGGTACAGTAGCGGCAATGAGCAGTTCTTC	NA	NA	TRBV11-2	TRBJ2-1
CASSEHAGRGLYGYTF	TGTGCCAGCAGTGAACATGCGGGGAGAGGACTTTACGGCTACACCTTC	NA	NA	TRBV6-1	TRBJ1-2
CASSLGRRSNQPQHF	TGTGCCAGCAGCTTAGGTCGTCGTAGCAATCAGCCCCAGCATTTT	NA	NA	TRBV7-2	TRBJ1-5
CASSFGQFNEQFF	TGTGCCAGCAGTTTCGGACAGTTCAATGAGCAGTTCTTC	once	NA	TRBV6-5	TRBJ2-1
CASSAGSHTQYF	TGTGCCAGCAGCGCGGGTTCGCATACGCAGTATTTT	NA	NA	TRBV11-2	TRBJ2-3
CASTTLGGAETQYF	TGCGCCAGCACCACCCTTGGGGGGGCAGAGACCCAGTACTTC	NA	NA	TRBV5-1	TRBJ2-5
CASSYLDRATEAFF	TGTGCCAGCAGCTATCTGGACAGGGCAACTGAAGCTTTCTTT	NA	TRBD1	TRBV11-2	TRBJ1-1
CAIRDRGYTIYF	TGTGCCATCAGGGACAGAGGGTACACCATATATTTT	NA	NA	TRBV10-3	TRBJ1-3
CASNESPTGVEQYF	TGTGCCAGCAACGAATCCCCGACAGGGGTCGAGCAGTACTTC	NA	TRBD1	TRBV2	TRBJ2-7
CASSFWTSGSDEQFF	TGTGCCAGCAGTTTCTGGACTAGCGGGAGTGATGAGCAGTTCTTC	NA	TRBD2	TRBV28	TRBJ2-1
CASSFRTYEKLFF	TGTGCCAGCAGCTTTAGAACGTATGAAAAACTGTTTTTT	once	NA	TRBV7-9	TRBJ1-4
CASSLPGGTDTQYF	TGTGCCAGCAGCCTCCCCGGTGGCACAGATACGCAGTATTTT	NA	NA	TRBV7-9	TRBJ2-3
CASSRGSAYNEQFF	TGTGCCAGCAGTAGGGGGTCCGCGTACAATGAGCAGTTCTTC	NA	NA	TRBV6-6	TRBJ2-1
CASPREGVLLSGANVLTF	TGTGCCAGCCCCAGGGAGGGGGTACTACTGAGTGGGGCCAACGTCCTGACTTTC	NA	NA	TRBV5-5	TRBJ2-6
CASSKPGGVNTEAFF	TGCGCCAGCAGCAAACCGGGGGGGGTGAACACTGAAGCTTTCTTT	NA	NA	TRBV10-2	TRBJ1-1
CASSGGYGQGTGELFF	TGTGCCAGCAGTGGGGGGTACGGACAGGGAACCGGGGAGCTGTTTTTT	NA	TRBD1	TRBV2	TRBJ2-2
CATSRPGTGAYEQYF	TGTGCCACCAGCAGACCCGGGACAGGGGCCTACGAGCAGTACTTC	NA	TRBD1	TRBV15	TRBJ2-7
CASGRTSGIGETQYF	TGTGCCAGCGGGAGGACTAGCGGGATTGGGGAGACCCAGTACTTC	NA	TRBD2	TRBV28	TRBJ2-5
CASSPLAGATNEQFF	TGTGCCAGCAGCCCCTTGGCGGGGGCCACCAATGAGCAGTTCTTC	NA	NA	TRBV7-3	TRBJ2-1
CASSPGIHTDTQYF	TGTGCCAGCAGCCCGGGTATACACACAGATACGCAGTATTTT	NA	NA	TRBV7-2	TRBJ2-3
CASSGGAVYGYTF	TGTGCCAGCAGCGGGGGGGCGGTCTATGGCTACACCTTC	NA	NA	TRBV14	TRBJ1-2
CAWSVKSIDYGYTF	TGTGCCTGGAGTGTCAAGAGTATAGACTATGGCTACACCTTC	NA	NA	TRBV30	TRBJ1-2
CASSLKGLAGGDLETQYF	TGTGCCAGCAGCTTGAAGGGACTAGCGGGAGGGGATCTAGAGACCCAGTACTTC	NA	TRBD2	TRBV5-4	TRBJ2-5
CASSPTGGGGYTF	TGTGCCAGCAGCCCTACAGGGGGGGGTGGCTACACCTTC	NA	TRBD1	TRBV11-2	TRBJ1-2
CASSQVGSQGGLAGATDTQYF	TGCGCCAGCAGCCAAGTCGGGTCCCAGGGAGGGCTAGCGGGAGCTACAGATACGCAGTATTTT	NA	TRBD2	TRBV4-1	TRBJ2-3
CASSLGGGRETQYF	TGCGCCAGCAGCTTGGGGGGGGGCCGGGAGACCCAGTACTTC	NA	NA	TRBV5-1	TRBJ2-5
CASSVLGRATYSPLHF	TGTGCCAGCAGCGTCCTCGGGAGAGCCACTTATTCACCCCTCCACTTT	NA	NA	TRBV7-2	TRBJ1-6
CARSPLNPSYNEQFF	TGTGCCAGAAGCCCCCTTAATCCCTCCTACAATGAGCAGTTCTTC	few	NA	TRBV5-3	TRBJ2-1
CASSQDWGTGGYQPQHF	TGCGCCAGCAGCCAAGATTGGGGAACAGGGGGGTATCAGCCCCAGCATTTT	NA	TRBD1	TRBV4-1	TRBJ1-5